The 7 T cell receptor beta chains presented below share a single source sample, sequenced in a study of T cells expressing NK-cell markers. Following a re-call of the 5' RACE reads, TCRdb has one entry per CDR3 protein and lacks DNA. Seen in this sample are some 110,000 distinct CDR3 sequences; the ten most common clones hold approximately 18%. Sequencing was performed on blood T cells: a sorted CD56 or NKG2C T cell subset, CD4+ or CD8+ T cells, or bulk PBMC T cells (not recorded which). The receptors derive from a woman aged 18 to 75 in good health.

The gene calls are TRBV12-3 or TRBV12-4 and TRBJ1-4. The CDR3 is 13 amino acids. The CDR3 sequence: CASSSSEDEKLFF.

The chain couples TRBV11-2 to TRBJ2-5; TCRdb returns TRBD2, unconfirmable since there is no DNA. CDR1 SGHAT and CDR2 FQNNGV come from the germline V gene. The CDR3 has 14 amino acids. The CDR3 sequence is CASSSRLGGETQYF. Variable domain in full (rest from reference TRBV11-2 and TRBJ2-5): EAGVAQSPRYKIIEKRQSVAFWCNPISGHATLYWYQQILGQGPKLLIQFQNNGVVDDSQLPKDRFSAERLKGVDSTLKIQPAKLEDSAVYLCASSSRLGGETQYFGPGTRLLVL.

This rearrangement joins TRBV7-9 to TRBJ2-1; TCRdb selects TRBD1, and the lack of DNA leaves this call unchecked. Germline lookup yields CDR1 SEHNR and CDR2 FQNEAQ (reference sequence). The CDR3 extends over 15 amino acids. This CDR3 is CASSPVPSSYNEQFF.

The chain recombines TRBV5-4 with TRBJ2-7; TCRdb calls TRBD1, which cannot be checked without DNA. The germline gives CDR1 SGHNT, CDR2 YYREEE (reference sequence). There are 14 residues in the CDR3. CDR3 in amino acids: CASSPGQGLNEQYF.

V and J are TRBV7-8 and TRBJ2-1; TCRdb calls TRBD1, which cannot be checked without DNA. The V gene's germline CDR1 is SGHVS and CDR2 FQNEAQ. This CDR3 has 14 residues. The CDR3 sequence is CASSLVGNLHEQFF.

V and J are TRBV19 and TRBJ2-5; TCRdb reports TRBD2, a call that lacks DNA to check it against. Germline values: CDR1 LNHDA, CDR2 SQIVND (reference sequence). The CDR3 runs to 13 residues. The CDR3 sequence is CASGRRRQETQYF.

The genes are TRBV27 and TRBJ2-5; TCRdb reports TRBD1, a call that lacks DNA to check it against. The V gene's germline CDR1 is MNHEY and CDR2 SMNVEV (reference sequence). The CDR3 length is 15 residues. The chain's CDR3 is CASGPNRQATETQYF.